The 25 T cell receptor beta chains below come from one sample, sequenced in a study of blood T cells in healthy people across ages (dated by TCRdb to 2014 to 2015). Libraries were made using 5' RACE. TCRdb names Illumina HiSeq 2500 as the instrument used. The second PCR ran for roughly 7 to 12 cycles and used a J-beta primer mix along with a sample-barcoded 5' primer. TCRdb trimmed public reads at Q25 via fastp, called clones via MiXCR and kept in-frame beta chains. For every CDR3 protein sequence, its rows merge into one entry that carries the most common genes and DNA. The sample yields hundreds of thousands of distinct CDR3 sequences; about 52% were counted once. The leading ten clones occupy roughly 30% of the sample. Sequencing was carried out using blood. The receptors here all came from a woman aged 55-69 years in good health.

The CDR3 sequence is CASSVGGSGIGNEQFF. CDR3 bases: TGTGCCAGCAGCGTAGGGGGTAGCGGGATAGGGAATGAGCAGTTCTTC. The gene calls are TRBV9 and TRBJ2-1; 8 bases are shared with TRBD2. Germline V gene data show CDR1 as SGDLS and CDR2 as YYNGEE. V shed 0 bases, J shed 7 bases, and the junction held 9 bases outside the gene matches. The CDR3 is 16 amino acids.

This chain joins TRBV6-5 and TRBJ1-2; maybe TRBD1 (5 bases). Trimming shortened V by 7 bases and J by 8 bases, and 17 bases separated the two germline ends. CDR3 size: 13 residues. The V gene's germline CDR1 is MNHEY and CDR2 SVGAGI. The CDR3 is CASTQSRECGYTF. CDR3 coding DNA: TGTGCCAGCACCCAGAGCAGGGAATGCGGCTACACCTTC.

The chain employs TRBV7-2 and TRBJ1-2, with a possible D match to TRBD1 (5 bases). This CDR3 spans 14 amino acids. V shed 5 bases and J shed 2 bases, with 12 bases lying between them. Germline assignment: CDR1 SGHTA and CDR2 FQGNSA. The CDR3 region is CASSAHGTNYGYTF. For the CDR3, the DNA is TGTGCCAGCAGCGCCCACGGGACCAACTATGGCTACACCTTC.

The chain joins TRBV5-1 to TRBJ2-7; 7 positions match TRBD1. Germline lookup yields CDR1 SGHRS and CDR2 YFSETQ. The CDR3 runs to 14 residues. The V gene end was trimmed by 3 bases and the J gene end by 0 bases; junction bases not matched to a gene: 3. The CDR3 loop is CASSYQGDSYEQYF. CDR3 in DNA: TGCGCCAGCAGCTATCAGGGGGACTCCTACGAGCAGTACTTC.

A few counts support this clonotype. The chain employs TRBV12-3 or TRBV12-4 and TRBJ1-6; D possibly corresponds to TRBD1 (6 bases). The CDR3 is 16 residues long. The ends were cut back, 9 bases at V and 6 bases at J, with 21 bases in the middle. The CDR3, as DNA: TGTGCCAGTACGAATGCAGGGGAGTATCGTAATTCACCCCTCCACTTT. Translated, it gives CASTNAGEYRNSPLHF.

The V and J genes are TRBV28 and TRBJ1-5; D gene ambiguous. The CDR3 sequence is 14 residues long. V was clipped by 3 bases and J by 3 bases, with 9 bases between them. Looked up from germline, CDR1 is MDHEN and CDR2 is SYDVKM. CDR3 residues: CASSLNRLNQPQHF. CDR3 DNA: TGTGCCAGCAGTTTGAACAGACTCAATCAGCCCCAGCATTTT.

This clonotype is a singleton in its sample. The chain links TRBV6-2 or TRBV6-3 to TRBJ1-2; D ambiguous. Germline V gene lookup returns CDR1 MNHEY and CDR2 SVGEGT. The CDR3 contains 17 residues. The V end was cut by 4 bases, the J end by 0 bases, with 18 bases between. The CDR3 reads CASSSLVKGIANYGYTF. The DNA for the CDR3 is TGTGCCAGCAGTTCCCTCGTGAAAGGAATAGCTAACTATGGCTACACCTTC.

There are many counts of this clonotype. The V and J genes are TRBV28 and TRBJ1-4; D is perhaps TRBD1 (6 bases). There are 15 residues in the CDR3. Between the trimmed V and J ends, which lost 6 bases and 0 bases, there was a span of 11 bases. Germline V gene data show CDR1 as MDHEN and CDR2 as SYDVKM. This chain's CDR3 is CASRTGPATNEKLFF. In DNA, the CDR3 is TGTGCCAGCAGGACAGGACCTGCAACTAATGAAAAACTGTTTTTT.

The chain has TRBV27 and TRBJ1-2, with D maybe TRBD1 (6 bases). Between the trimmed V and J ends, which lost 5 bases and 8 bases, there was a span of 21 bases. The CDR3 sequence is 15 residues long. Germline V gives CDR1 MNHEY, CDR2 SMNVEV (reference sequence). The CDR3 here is CASSIFGGAEGGYTF. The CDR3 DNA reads TGTGCCAGCAGTATATTTGGGGGCGCGGAAGGAGGCTACACCTTC.

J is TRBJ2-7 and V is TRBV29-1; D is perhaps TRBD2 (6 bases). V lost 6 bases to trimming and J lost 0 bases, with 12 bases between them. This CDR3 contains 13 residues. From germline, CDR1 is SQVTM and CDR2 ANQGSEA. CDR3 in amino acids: CSVTDGSSYEQYF. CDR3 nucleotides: TGCAGCGTCACGGACGGGAGCTCCTACGAGCAGTACTTC.

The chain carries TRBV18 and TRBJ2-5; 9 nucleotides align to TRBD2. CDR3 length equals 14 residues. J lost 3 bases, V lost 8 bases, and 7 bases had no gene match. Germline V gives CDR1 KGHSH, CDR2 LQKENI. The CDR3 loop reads CASHSGREEETQYF. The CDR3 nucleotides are TGTGCCAGCCATAGCGGGAGAGAGGAAGAGACCCAGTACTTC. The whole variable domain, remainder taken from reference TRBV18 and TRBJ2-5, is NAGVMQNPRHLVRRRGQEARLRCSPMKGHSHVYWYRQLPEEGLKFMVYLQKENIIDESGMPKERFSAEFPKEGPSILRIQQVVRGDSAAYFCASHSGREEETQYFGPGTRLLVL.

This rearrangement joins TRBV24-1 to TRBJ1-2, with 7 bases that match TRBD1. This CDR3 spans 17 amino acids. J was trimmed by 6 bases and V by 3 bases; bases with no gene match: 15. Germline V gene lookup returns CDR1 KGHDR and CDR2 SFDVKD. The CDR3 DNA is TGTGCCACCAGTGATCCGTCGACAGGGTGGGGAAGCGATGGCTACACCTTC. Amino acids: CATSDPSTGWGSDGYTF.

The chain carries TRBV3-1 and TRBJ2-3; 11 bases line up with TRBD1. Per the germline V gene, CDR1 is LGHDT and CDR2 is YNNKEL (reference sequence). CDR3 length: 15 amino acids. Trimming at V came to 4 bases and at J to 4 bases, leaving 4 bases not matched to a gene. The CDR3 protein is CASSRGDRGADTQYF. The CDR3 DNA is TGTGCCAGCAGCCGGGGGGACAGGGGGGCAGATACGCAGTATTTT.

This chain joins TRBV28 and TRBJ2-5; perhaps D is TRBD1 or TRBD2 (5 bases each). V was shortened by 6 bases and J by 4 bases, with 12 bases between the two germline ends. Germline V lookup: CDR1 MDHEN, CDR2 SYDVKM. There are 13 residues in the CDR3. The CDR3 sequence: CASSRGRRETQYF. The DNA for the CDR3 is TGTGCCAGCAGCCGGGGACGGAGAGAGACCCAGTACTTC.

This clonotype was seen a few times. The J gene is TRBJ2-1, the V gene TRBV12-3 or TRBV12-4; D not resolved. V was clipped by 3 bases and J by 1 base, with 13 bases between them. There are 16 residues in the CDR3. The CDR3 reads CASSFVAGPSYNEQFF. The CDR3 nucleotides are TGTGCCAGCAGTTTCGTCGCAGGCCCATCCTACAATGAGCAGTTCTTC.

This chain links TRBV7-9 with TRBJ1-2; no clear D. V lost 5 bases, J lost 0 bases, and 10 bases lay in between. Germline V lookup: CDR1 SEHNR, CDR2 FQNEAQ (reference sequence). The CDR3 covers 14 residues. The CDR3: CASSQRESNYGYTF. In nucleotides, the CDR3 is TGTGCCAGCAGCCAGAGGGAGTCTAACTATGGCTACACCTTC.

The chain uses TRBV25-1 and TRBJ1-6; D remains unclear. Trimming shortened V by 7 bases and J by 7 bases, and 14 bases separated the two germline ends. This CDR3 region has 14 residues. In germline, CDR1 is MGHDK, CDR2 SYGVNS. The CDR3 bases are TGTGCCAGCAAGGAGTGGGAAACCAATTCACCCCTCCACTTT. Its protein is CASKEWETNSPLHF.

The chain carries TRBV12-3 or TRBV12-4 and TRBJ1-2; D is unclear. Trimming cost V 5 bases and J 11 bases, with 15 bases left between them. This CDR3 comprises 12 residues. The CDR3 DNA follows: TGTGCCAGCAGTCGAGGACTCACCCCTTACACCTTC. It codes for CASSRGLTPYTF.

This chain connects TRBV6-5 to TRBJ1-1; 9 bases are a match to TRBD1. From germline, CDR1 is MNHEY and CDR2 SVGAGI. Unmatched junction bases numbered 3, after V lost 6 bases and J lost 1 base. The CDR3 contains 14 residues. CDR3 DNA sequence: TGTGCCAGCAGACTACAGGGGGCGAACACTGAAGCTTTCTTT. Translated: CASRLQGANTEAFF.

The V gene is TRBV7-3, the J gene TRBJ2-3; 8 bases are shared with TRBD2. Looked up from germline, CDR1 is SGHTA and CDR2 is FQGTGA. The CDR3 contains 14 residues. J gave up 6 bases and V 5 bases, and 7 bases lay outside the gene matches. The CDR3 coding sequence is TGTGCCAGCAGCCGGGCTAGCGGGTCGGATACGCAGTATTTT. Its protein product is CASSRASGSDTQYF.

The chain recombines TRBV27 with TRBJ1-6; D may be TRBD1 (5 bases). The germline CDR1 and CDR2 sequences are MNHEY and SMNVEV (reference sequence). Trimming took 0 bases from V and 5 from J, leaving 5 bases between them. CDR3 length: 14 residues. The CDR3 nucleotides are TGTGCCAGCAGTTTATCGACAGATAATTCACCCCTCCACTTT. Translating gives CASSLSTDNSPLHF.

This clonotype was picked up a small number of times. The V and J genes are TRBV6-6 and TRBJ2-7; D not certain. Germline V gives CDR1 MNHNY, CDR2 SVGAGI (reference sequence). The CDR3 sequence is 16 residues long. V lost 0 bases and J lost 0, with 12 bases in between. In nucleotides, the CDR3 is TGTGCCAGCAGTTACTCGGTATCTCTTAGCTCCTACGAGCAGTACTTC. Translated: CASSYSVSLSSYEQYF.

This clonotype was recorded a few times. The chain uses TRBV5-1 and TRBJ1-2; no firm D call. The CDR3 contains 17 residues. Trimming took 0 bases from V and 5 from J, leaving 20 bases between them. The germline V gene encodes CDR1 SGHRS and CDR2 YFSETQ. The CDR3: CASSLGTWSMDGYGYTF. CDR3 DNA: TGCGCCAGCAGCTTGGGTACCTGGTCTATGGACGGATATGGCTACACCTTC.

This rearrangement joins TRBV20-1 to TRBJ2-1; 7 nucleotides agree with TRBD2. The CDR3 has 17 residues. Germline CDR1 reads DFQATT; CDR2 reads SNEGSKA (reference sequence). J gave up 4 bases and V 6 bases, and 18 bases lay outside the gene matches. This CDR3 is CSARTLTGGPHYNEQFF. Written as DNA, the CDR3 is TGCAGTGCCAGGACATTGACGGGAGGCCCCCATTACAATGAGCAGTTCTTC.

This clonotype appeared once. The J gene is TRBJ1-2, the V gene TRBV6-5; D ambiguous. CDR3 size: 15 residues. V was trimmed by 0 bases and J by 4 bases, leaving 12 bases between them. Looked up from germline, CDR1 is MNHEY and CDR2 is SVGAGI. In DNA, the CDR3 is TGTGCCAGCAGTTACTCGAAAACCTTTGCCTATGGCTACACCTTC. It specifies CASSYSKTFAYGYTF.